Listed here are 20 T cell receptor beta chains from one sample, sequenced in a study of shared clonotypes between healthy human individuals. Sequencing used immunoSEQ multiplex PCR; TCRdb keeps in-frame clones, though not all of them. The data contain about 1,900,000 clones, about 95% of them singletons. It was CD45RO-negative cells, positively selected for CCR7, that made up naive CD8 cells, with terminally differentiated effector memory CD45RA+ cells excluded. The sequencing sample was made of naive CD8+ T cells sorted from blood. These receptors came from a man aged 18 to 30 in good health.

The chain couples TRBV2 to TRBJ1-1, with 8 bases aligning to TRBD1. The CDR3 spans 16 residues. Germline-derived CDR1 and CDR2 are SNHLY and FYNNEI. V dropped 11 bases and J dropped 1; count of bases not matched to a gene: 15. CDR3 region: CAGGKEGGQGNTEAFF. CDR3 nucleotides: TGTGCCGGAGGAAAAGAGGGAGGACAGGGGAACACTGAAGCTTTCTTT.

This clone was seen once. This chain links TRBV7-8 with TRBJ2-2; no clear D. Trimming left V 5 bases short and J 3 bases short, with 7 bases between. This CDR3 has 13 amino acids. The V gene's germline CDR1 is SGHVS and CDR2 FQNEAQ. CDR3 sequence: CASSLAYTGELFF. The DNA of the CDR3 is TGTGCCAGCAGCCTGGCATACACCGGGGAGCTGTTTTTT.

The V call is TRBV10-2, the J call TRBJ2-7; a weak D match, TRBD1 (5 bases). The CDR3 covers 13 residues. V was clipped by 2 bases and J by 2 bases, with 7 bases between them. CDR1 and CDR2 from the germline V gene are WSHSY and SAAADI. The CDR3 sequence is CASSEGAPYEQYF. CDR3 sequence (DNA): TGCGCCAGCAGTGAGGGGGCACCCTACGAGCAGTACTTC.

This clone was found once. The chain has TRBV21-1 and TRBJ1-2. TRBV21-1 counts as a pseudogene. This CDR3 spans 16 amino acids. The DNA for the CDR3 is TGTGCCAGCAGCAAAGAATTCCCTGAAAAGACTGGGGGCTACACCTTC. As protein: CASSKEFPEKTGGYTF.

The J gene is TRBJ2-7, the V gene TRBV19, with D perhaps matching TRBD2 (6 bases). The V gene lost 5 bases and the J gene lost 3 bases, with 17 bases spanning the gap. The V gene's germline CDR1 is LNHDA and CDR2 SQIVND (reference sequence). This CDR3 has 15 residues. The CDR3 sequence: CASSAGGNPLYEQYF. In nucleotides, the CDR3 is TGTGCCAGTAGTGCCGGGGGAAATCCTCTCTACGAGCAGTACTTC.

Of note for this clone: Other nucleotide sequences from this sample produce the same CDR3. This sequence joins TRBV5-4 and TRBJ2-1; TRBD2 agrees at 11 bases. The CDR3 has 15 amino acids. The trim removed 2 bases at V and 7 bases at J, leaving 5 bases unmatched. CDR1 is SGHNT and CDR2 is YYREEE in the germline V gene (reference sequence). This CDR3 is CASSFLAGGLNEQFF. The CDR3 DNA reads as TGTGCCAGCAGCTTCTTAGCGGGAGGGCTAAATGAGCAGTTCTTC.

This rearrangement joins TRBV7-6 to TRBJ2-5, with 7 bases fitting TRBD2. With 2 bases clipped from V and 2 bases from J, the junction kept 5 bases outside the gene matches. The CDR3 totals 15 residues. CDR1 is SGHVS, CDR2 FNYEAQ, per germline. The CDR3 protein is CASSLYDGGQETQYF. CDR3 nucleotide sequence: TGTGCCAGCAGCTTATATGACGGGGGGCAAGAGACCCAGTACTTC.

The V gene is TRBV2, the J gene TRBJ1-1, with unresolved D. This CDR3 region has 12 residues. Germline V CDR1 and CDR2: SNHLY, FYNNEI. V was shortened by 6 bases and J by 6 bases, with 11 bases between the two germline ends. For the CDR3, the DNA is TGTGCCAGCAGCCTTTACAAAGCTGAAGCTTTCTTT. Protein sequence: CASSLYKAEAFF.

V gene TRBV5-4 combines with J gene TRBJ2-7; D gene unclear. V was cut by 3 bases and J by 3 bases, with 7 bases left in between. Germline V gene sequence: CDR1 SGHNT, CDR2 YYREEE (reference sequence). This CDR3 is 12 amino acids long. The CDR3, as DNA: TGTGCCAGCAGCTGGGGAAACTACGAGCAGTACTTC. It codes for CASSWGNYEQYF. The entire variable domain, with the rest obtained from reference TRBV5-4 and TRBJ2-7, is as follows: ETGVTQSPTHLIKTRGQQVTLRCSSQSGHNTVSWYQQALGQGPQFIFQYYREEENGRGNFPPRFSGLQFPNYSSELNVNALELDDSALYLCASSWGNYEQYFGPGTRLTVT.

The CDR3, as DNA: TGTGCCAGCAGCTTTGAAGGGGGCTCTGAAGCTTTCTTT. Translation: CASSFEGGSEAFF. The chain combines TRBV5-4 with TRBJ1-1, with TRBD1 matching 7 bases. After removal of 2 bases from V and 6 bases from J, the junction contained 4 bases not matched to a gene. There are 13 residues in the CDR3. The germline V gene encodes CDR1 SGHNT and CDR2 YYREEE (reference sequence). The variable domain in full, with the rest retrieved from reference TRBV5-4 and TRBJ1-1, is ETGVTQSPTHLIKTRGQQVTLRCSSQSGHNTVSWYQQALGQGPQFIFQYYREEENGRGNFPPRFSGLQFPNYSSELNVNALELDDSALYLCASSFEGGSEAFFGQGTRLTVV.

The chain carries TRBV9 and TRBJ2-2; a weak D match, TRBD1 (5 bases). From germline, CDR1 is SGDLS and CDR2 YYNGEE. Between the trimmed V and J ends, which lost 6 bases and 4 bases, there was a span of 16 bases. CDR3 length: 15 residues. In DNA, the CDR3 is TGTGCCAGCACGGTGGGGCCAGGGATCACCGGGGAGCTGTTTTTT. Its translation is CASTVGPGITGELFF.

This clone was recorded once. The chain carries TRBV28 and TRBJ2-1; D might be TRBD2 (6 bases). V was shortened by 6 bases and J by 6 bases, with 24 bases between the two germline ends. The CDR3 is 17 residues long. The germline V gene has CDR1 MDHEN and CDR2 SYDVKM. The CDR3 sequence: CASSDRLVRNIGNEQFF. DNA of the CDR3: TGTGCCAGCAGCGACCGACTAGTTAGGAATATCGGCAATGAGCAGTTCTTC.

This rearrangement joins TRBV7-8 to TRBJ2-2; D is unresolved. Germline V gives CDR1 SGHVS, CDR2 FQNEAQ. This CDR3 is 16 amino acids long. V lost 1 base, J lost 6 bases, and 15 bases lay in between. The CDR3 nucleotides are TGTGCCAGCAGCTTAGGGATAGGGATCGGAGCCGGGGAGCTGTTTTTT. It yields the protein CASSLGIGIGAGELFF.

The CDR3, as DNA: TGTGCCAGCAGCTCGGAGTCCGGTACGAGGGAGACCCAGTACTTC. It yields the protein CASSSESGTRETQYF. This chain joins TRBV11-2 and TRBJ2-5; D not certain. This CDR3 comprises 15 residues. Germline V gene sequence: CDR1 SGHAT, CDR2 FQNNGV. The V end lost 4 bases, the J end lost 5 bases, and 17 bases lay between the germline ends.

As regards this clone: The identical CDR3 is also encoded by other nucleotide sequences in the sample. The chain employs TRBV27 and TRBJ2-1; TRBD2 matches at 9 bases. Unmatched junction bases numbered 4, after V lost 3 bases and J lost 4 bases. Looked up from germline, CDR1 is MNHEY and CDR2 is SMNVEV (reference sequence). The length of the CDR3 is 15 residues. Here the CDR3 DNA reads TGTGCCAGCAGTTTGGCGAGCGGGGGGTACAATGAGCAGTTCTTC. This gives the protein CASSLASGGYNEQFF.

This clone has just one count. The CDR3 here is CASSSLTGYHYGYTF. CDR3 DNA: TGTGCCAGCAGCTCGCTAACAGGGTATCACTATGGCTACACCTTC. The gene calls are TRBV5-6 and TRBJ1-2; D might be TRBD1 (6 bases). V lost 3 bases and J lost 3, with 15 bases in between. The germline V gene has CDR1 SGHDT and CDR2 YYEEEE. The CDR3 contains 15 residues.

CDR3 DNA sequence: TGTGCCAGTAGTGGGGCTCTGTACTACGAGCAGTACTTC. This gives the protein CASSGALYYEQYF. The gene calls are TRBV19 and TRBJ2-7; the D gene is possibly TRBD1 (5 bases). The V gene lost 5 bases and the J gene lost 3 bases, with 11 bases spanning the gap. The V gene's germline CDR1 is LNHDA and CDR2 SQIVND (reference sequence). The CDR3 is 13 residues long.

The chain combines TRBV6-6 with TRBJ1-2; 7 bases agree with TRBD1. The CDR3 sequence is 12 residues long. V lost 8 bases to trimming and J lost 2 bases; unmatched junction nucleotides: 2. Germline V lookup: CDR1 MNHNY, CDR2 SVGAGI (reference sequence). The CDR3 DNA reads as TGTGCCAGCTTGACAGGGAACTATGGCTACACCTTC. It yields the protein CASLTGNYGYTF.

On this clone: In the same sample, other DNA sequences code for this CDR3. The chain combines TRBV10-3 with TRBJ2-1, with no clear D. The CDR3 contains 15 residues. Germline CDR1 ENHRY, CDR2 SYGVKD. Trimming left V 3 bases short and J 0 bases short, with 9 bases between. The CDR3 DNA follows: TGTGCCATCAGTGACCCAGGAAGCTCCTACAATGAGCAGTTCTTC. This sequence encodes CAISDPGSSYNEQFF.

This chain connects TRBV2 to TRBJ2-7; D might be TRBD1 (6 bases). V lost 3 bases to trimming and J lost 1 base, with 22 bases between them. In germline, CDR1 is SNHLY, CDR2 FYNNEI. The CDR3 contains 18 residues. CDR3 in amino acids: CASSEPQNLTGSSYEQYF. The CDR3, as DNA: TGTGCCAGCAGTGAGCCTCAGAACTTGACAGGTAGTTCCTACGAGCAGTACTTC.